This is a list of T cell receptor beta chains from one sample in a study of cytomegalovirus exposure and HLA in healthy donors. Sequenced by immunoSEQ multiplex PCR; TCRdb stores in-frame clones only, minus some. This sample yields 200,000 to 250,000 clones, of which over 80% are seen a single time; about 10% belongs to the top ten. Sample: PBMCs. These receptor sequences come from a woman between 50 and 59 years old in good health and CMV-seropositive. Each CDR3 is given with its conserved first and last residue. A D gene is named only where the DNA matches it firmly. The size of a clone is reported for some rows only, either as once, few or many, or as a class for expanded clones.

D gene: TRBD1
J gene: TRBJ1-2
V gene: TRBV18
clone size: -
CDR3 protein: CASSPLGQLYGYTF
CDR3 DNA: TGTGCCAGCTCACCCCTGGGACAGCTCTATGGCTACACCTTC

D gene: TRBD1
J gene: TRBJ2-3
V gene: TRBV6-1
clone size: -
CDR3 protein: CASSARGQGAPDTQYF
CDR3 DNA: TGTGCCAGCAGTGCCCGAGGACAGGGGGCCCCAGATACGCAGTATTTT

D gene: TRBD2
J gene: TRBJ2-7
V gene: TRBV10-3
clone size: once
CDR3 protein: CAISEGTSGGGEQYF
CDR3 DNA: TGTGCCATCAGTGAAGGGACTAGCGGGGGTGGGGAGCAGTACTTC

D gene: -
J gene: TRBJ2-7
V gene: TRBV7-9
clone size: -
CDR3 protein: CASSFITGYEQYF
CDR3 DNA: TGTGCCAGCAGCTTCATAACAGGCTACGAGCAGTACTTC

D gene: -
J gene: TRBJ1-2
V gene: TRBV20-1
clone size: -
CDR3 protein: CSGDYGYTF
CDR3 DNA: TGCAGTGGAGACTATGGCTACACCTTC

D gene: -
J gene: TRBJ1-5
V gene: TRBV18
clone size: -
CDR3 protein: CAILSRVLPQHF
CDR3 DNA: TGTGCCATCCTCAGTCGTGTCTTGCCCCAGCATTTT

D gene: -
J gene: TRBJ1-3
V gene: TRBV5-1
clone size: -
CDR3 protein: CASSLGATGNTIYF
CDR3 DNA: TGCGCCAGCAGCTTGGGGGCGACTGGAAACACCATATATTTT

D gene: -
J gene: TRBJ1-1
V gene: TRBV10-3
clone size: -
CDR3 protein: CAISKLENTEAFF
CDR3 DNA: TGTGCCATCAGCAAACTCGAAAACACTGAAGCTTTCTTT

D gene: -
J gene: TRBJ1-4
V gene: TRBV5-1
clone size: -
CDR3 protein: CASSLGQGREKLFF
CDR3 DNA: TGCGCCAGCAGCTTGGGCCAGGGTAGAGAAAAACTGTTTTTT

D gene: TRBD2
J gene: TRBJ2-2
V gene: TRBV5-1
clone size: -
CDR3 protein: CASSSVAGTNTGELFF
CDR3 DNA: TGCGCCAGCAGCTCGGTAGCGGGGACGAACACCGGGGAGCTGTTTTTT

D gene: -
J gene: TRBJ2-1
V gene: TRBV5-1
clone size: -
CDR3 protein: CASSLLGGHNEQFF
CDR3 DNA: TGCGCCAGCAGCTTGCTCGGGGGACACAATGAGCAGTTCTTC

D gene: TRBD1
J gene: TRBJ2-7
V gene: TRBV7-2
clone size: -
CDR3 protein: CASSLGTGYYNYEQYF
CDR3 DNA: TGTGCCAGCAGCTTAGGGACAGGGTACTATAACTACGAGCAGTACTTC

D gene: -
J gene: TRBJ2-7
V gene: TRBV28
clone size: few
CDR3 protein: CASSILTVRYEQYF
CDR3 DNA: TGTGCCAGCAGCATCCTGACAGTGAGATACGAGCAGTACTTC

D gene: -
J gene: TRBJ2-3
V gene: TRBV28
clone size: -
CDR3 protein: CASLTRGRGSDTQYF
CDR3 DNA: TGTGCCAGCCTCACTCGGGGACGGGGGTCAGATACGCAGTATTTT

D gene: -
J gene: TRBJ2-1
V gene: TRBV6-6
clone size: -
CDR3 protein: CASSSRGSYNEQFF
CDR3 DNA: TGTGCCAGCAGTTCGCGGGGAAGTTACAATGAGCAGTTCTTC